This T cell receptor beta chain was identified in a study of post-analysis software for immune sequencing data. TCR beta cDNA libraries included unique molecular identifiers. T cells numbering roughly 1 to 10 million yielded around 500,000 cDNA molecules. A single record per CDR3 protein comes from TCRdb applying MiXCR to the PCR reads. The sample consists of approximately 570,000 distinct CDR3 sequences, 44% of them appearing once. Findings and limits, study-wide: Roughly 5 TRBV segments occurring more often in patients than controls included TRBV5-6, TRBV5-1 and TRBV20-1. Batch-mates among the samples co-clustered strongly by F measure.

Details on this clonotype: Its antigen is as yet unknown.

CDR1 SGHAT and CDR2 FQDESV come from the germline V gene (reference sequence). V lost 5 bases and J lost 1; bases outside the gene matches: 4. This CDR3 spans 14 amino acids. This chain links TRBV11-1 with TRBJ1-1; 7 nucleotides agree with TRBD1. Sequencing was performed on blood. This receptor was identified in a girl aged 5-17 years with multiple sclerosis. CDR3 in DNA: TGTGCCAGCAGCGTAGGGACAGCGAACACTGAAGCTTTCTTT. Translated, it gives CASSVGTANTEAFF.